Below, one T cell receptor (beta chain) is given with its context. The data were obtained in a study of blood T cell repertoires in COVID-19. For the study at large: Sites across the United States, Italy and Spain contributed samples from acute and convalescent COVID-19. The analysed material was cDNA or gDNA that came from T cells, B-cell-depleted T cells, or PBMCs.

The germline gives CDR1 MNHNY, CDR2 SVGAGI (reference sequence). The CDR3 is made up of 17 amino acids. Unmatched junction bases numbered 16, after V lost 5 bases and J lost 4 bases. The protocol was immunoSEQ multiplex PCR, while the TCRdb copy is restricted to in-frame clones and leaves out a portion. This table has around 230,000 clones, about nine tenths appearing once. Sequencing was performed on PBMCs or T cells enriched from blood (not recorded which). This receptor was obtained from a woman aged 40 to 49 with acute COVID-19. This chain links TRBV6-6 with TRBJ1-2; the match to TRBD1 covers 7 bases. CDR3 DNA sequence: TGTGCCAGCAGTCCTGCCCGACAGGGAACCTTCAGCTATGGCTACACCTTC. It is translated as CASSPARQGTFSYGYTF.